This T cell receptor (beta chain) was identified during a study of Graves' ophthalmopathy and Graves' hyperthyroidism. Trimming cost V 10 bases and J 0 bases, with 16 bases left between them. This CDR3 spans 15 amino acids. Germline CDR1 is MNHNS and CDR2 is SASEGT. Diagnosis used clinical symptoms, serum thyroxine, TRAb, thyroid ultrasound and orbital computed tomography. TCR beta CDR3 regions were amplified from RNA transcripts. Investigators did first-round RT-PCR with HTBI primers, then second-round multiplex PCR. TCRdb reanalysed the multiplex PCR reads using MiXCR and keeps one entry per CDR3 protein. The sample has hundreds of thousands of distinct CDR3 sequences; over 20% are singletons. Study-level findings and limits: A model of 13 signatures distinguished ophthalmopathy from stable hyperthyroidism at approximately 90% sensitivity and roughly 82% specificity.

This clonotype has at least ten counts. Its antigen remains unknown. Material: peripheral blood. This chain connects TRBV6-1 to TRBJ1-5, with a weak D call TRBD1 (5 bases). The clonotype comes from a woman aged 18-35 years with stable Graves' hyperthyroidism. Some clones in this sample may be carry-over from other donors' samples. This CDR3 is CATSGHPDSNQPQHF. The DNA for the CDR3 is TGTGCCACCTCAGGACACCCAGATAGCAATCAGCCCCAGCATTTT.